Listed here are 32 T cell receptor beta chains from one sample, sequenced in a study of identical twins. TCRdb re-analysed the 5' RACE reads in MiXCR, keeping a single row per CDR3 protein. The data show under 1 million distinct CDR3 sequences, with roughly 12% seen just once and around 1.5% held by the top ten. This sample also appeared in a second study, on yellow fever vaccine responses in identical twins.

Input material: PBMCs. Receptor source: a woman younger than 35 in good health.

The gene calls are TRBV12-5 and TRBJ2-7; no reliable D call. The CDR3 runs to 9 residues. Germline V gene sequence: CDR1 LGHNT, CDR2 FRNRAP. The CDR3: CAMTGEQYV. The CDR3 coding sequence is TGTGCCATGACTGGCGAGCAGTACGTC.

This clonotype has ten or more counts. V usage is TRBV28 and J usage is TRBJ2-3, with D unclear. The V end lost 1 base, the J end lost 5 bases, and 13 bases lay between the germline ends. This CDR3 has 15 residues. CDR1 and CDR2 from the germline V gene are MDHEN and SYDVKM. As DNA, the CDR3 is TGTGCCAGCAGTTTATTCTTTTCCCGCCGAGATACGCAGTATTTT. Its translation: CASSLFFSRRDTQYF.

This clonotype was counted many times. The chain employs TRBV12-3 or TRBV12-4 and TRBJ1-5; D gene ambiguous. This CDR3 has 13 amino acids. V lost 7 bases and J 1 base, leaving 8 bases between the germline ends. The CDR3 nucleotides are TGTGCCAGCAATGGAGGGAGCAATCAGCCCCAGCATTTT. Its translation: CASNGGSNQPQHF.

A few counts support this clonotype. The chain couples TRBV20-1 to TRBJ2-1; D might be TRBD2 (6 bases). V was clipped by 6 bases and J by 4 bases, with 16 bases between them. The CDR3 extends over 14 amino acids. Germline lookup yields CDR1 DFQATT and CDR2 SNEGSKA (reference sequence). CDR3 in amino acids: CSAQRGTGYNEQFF. CDR3 bases: TGCAGTGCCCAGAGAGGGACTGGATACAATGAGCAGTTCTTC.

The V and J genes are TRBV3-1 and TRBJ2-7; no clear D. The CDR3 has 16 residues. CDR1 LGHDT and CDR2 YNNKEL come from the germline V gene (reference sequence). V lost 5 bases and J lost 3, with 20 bases in between. In nucleotides, the CDR3 is TGTGCCAGCAGCAGAACAATGGGTACGGTGGGCTACGAGCAGTACTTC. This sequence encodes CASSRTMGTVGYEQYF.

This clonotype was seen at least ten times. This rearrangement joins TRBV20-1 to TRBJ2-3; weak D call: TRBD2 (5 bases). There are 11 residues in the CDR3. Per germline, CDR1 DFQATT and CDR2 SNEGSKA (reference sequence). V dropped 4 bases and J dropped 7 bases, with 9 bases sitting between them. CDR3 residues: CSAIEGNTQYF. The CDR3 nucleotides read TGCAGTGCTATAGAGGGAAATACGCAGTATTTT.

V and J are TRBV5-1 and TRBJ2-1; perhaps TRBD1 as D (6 bases). Trimming removed 2 bases from V and 1 base from J, with 13 bases in between. CDR1 SGHRS and CDR2 YFSETQ come from the germline V gene. This CDR3 contains 16 residues. The CDR3 is CASSFTIQGSYNEQFF. CDR3 nucleotides: TGCGCCAGCAGCTTTACAATACAGGGATCCTACAATGAGCAGTTCTTC. Looking up the rest from reference TRBV5-1 and TRBJ2-1 gives the full variable domain: KAGVTQTPRYLIKTRGQQVTLSCSPISGHRSVSWYQQTPGQGLQFLFEYFSETQRNKGNFPGRFSGRQFSNSRSEMNVSTLELGDSALYLCASSFTIQGSYNEQFFGPGTRLTVL.

The genes are TRBV27 and TRBJ2-1, with 7 nucleotides matching TRBD2. Germline V gives CDR1 MNHEY, CDR2 SMNVEV (reference sequence). V gave up 3 bases and J gave up 4 bases; unmatched junction bases: 9. The CDR3 is 16 amino acids. CDR3: CASSFLSSGAYNEQFF. Written as DNA, the CDR3 is TGTGCCAGCAGTTTCTTGTCTAGCGGAGCGTACAATGAGCAGTTCTTC.

CDR3 protein: CASSPLGTESTDTQYF. The DNA for the CDR3 is TGTGCCAGCTCACCTTTGGGGACCGAAAGCACAGATACGCAGTATTTT. The chain uses TRBV18 and TRBJ2-3, with D perhaps TRBD1 or TRBD2 (5 bases each). The CDR3 has 16 residues. V dropped 3 bases and J dropped 0 bases, with 13 bases sitting between them. Germline V gives CDR1 KGHSH, CDR2 LQKENI.

The CDR3 DNA reads TGTGCCAGCAGTTACCTTCGGACGAACACCGGGGAGCTGTTTTTT. Amino acids: CASSYLRTNTGELFF. V is TRBV6-5 and J is TRBJ2-2; no definite D call. The CDR3 totals 15 residues. V lost 2 bases and J 0 bases, leaving 7 bases between the germline ends. The germline gives CDR1 MNHEY, CDR2 SVGAGI.

The chain combines TRBV28 with TRBJ2-7; 8 bases match TRBD1. The length of the CDR3 is 13 residues. Germline values: CDR1 MDHEN, CDR2 SYDVKM. The trim removed 8 bases at V and 4 bases at J, leaving 7 bases unmatched. The CDR3 protein is CASGQGAVYEQYF. The DNA of the CDR3 is TGTGCCAGCGGTCAGGGGGCGGTATACGAGCAGTACTTC.

This clonotype appeared a few times. CDR3 coding DNA: TGCGCCAGCACTCACGTCGGGGAGCTGTTTTTT. This translates into CASTHVGELFF. V gene TRBV4-1 combines with J gene TRBJ2-2; D unclear. This CDR3 is built from 11 residues. Trimming took 7 bases from V and 7 from J, leaving 7 bases between them. Germline V CDR1 and CDR2: MGHRA, YSYEKL.

This clonotype showed up many times. The CDR3 coding sequence is TGTGCCATCAGCGAGGACACGAACACCGGGGAGCTGTTTTTT. It specifies CAISEDTNTGELFF. The chain is built from TRBV10-3 and TRBJ2-2, with TRBD1 as a possible D gene (5 bases). The CDR3 has 14 amino acids. Germline V CDR1 and CDR2: ENHRY, SYGVKD. With 6 bases removed from V and 0 bases from J, the gap between germline ends came to 8 bases.

This clonotype showed up many times. The chain has TRBV7-8 and TRBJ2-3; TRBD1 matches 7 bases. This CDR3 spans 15 amino acids. Trimming at V came to 3 bases and at J to 5 bases, leaving 8 bases not matched to a gene. Germline lookup yields CDR1 SGHVS and CDR2 FQNEAQ. CDR3 DNA sequence: TGTGCCAGCAGCTTTGCGAGGGGGCTTGGAGATACGCAGTATTTT. Encoded protein: CASSFARGLGDTQYF. Together with reference TRBV7-8 and TRBJ2-3, the CDR3 gives the full variable domain: GAGVSQSPRYKVAKRGQDVALRCDPISGHVSLFWYQQALGQGPEFLTYFQNEAQLDKSGLPSDRFFAERPEGSVSTLKIQRTQQEDSAVYLCASSFARGLGDTQYFGPGTRLTVL.

The rearrangement joins TRBV2 to TRBJ2-2; 8 bases align to TRBD2. V lost 3 bases and J lost 6; bases outside the gene matches: 6. In germline, CDR1 is SNHLY, CDR2 FYNNEI. The CDR3 extends over 15 amino acids. The CDR3 nucleotides read TGTGCCAGCAGTGAGTGGACTAGCCTCCCCGGGGAGCTGTTTTTT. The encoded protein is CASSEWTSLPGELFF.

The rearrangement links TRBV3-1 to TRBJ2-5; a possible D gene is TRBD2 (5 bases). CDR3 length equals 14 residues. V was pared by 2 bases and J by 0 bases, with 7 bases between. Germline CDR1 and CDR2: LGHDT and YNNKEL (reference sequence). In DNA form, the CDR3 reads TGTGCCAGCAGCCAAAAGAGGGACCAAGAGACCCAGTACTTC. This codes for CASSQKRDQETQYF.

This chain joins TRBV29-1 and TRBJ1-2; D call uncertain. The germline gives CDR1 SQVTM, CDR2 ANQGSEA. The CDR3 has 12 residues. The V gene lost 2 bases and the J gene lost 9 bases, with 13 bases spanning the gap. The CDR3 loop is CSVEFPGSSYTF. The CDR3 nucleotides read TGCAGCGTTGAATTTCCGGGTTCGAGCTACACCTTC.

In this sample, this clonotype turned up a few times. The chain carries TRBV20-1 and TRBJ2-1, with D tentatively TRBD2 (5 bases). There are 15 residues in the CDR3. From germline, CDR1 is DFQATT and CDR2 SNEGSKA (reference sequence). Trimming removed 5 bases from V and 1 base from J, with 15 bases in between. The CDR3 is CSALGLTLSYNEQFF. The CDR3 DNA is TGCAGTGCTCTAGGACTCACGTTATCCTACAATGAGCAGTTCTTC.

This clonotype was found a few times. As DNA, the CDR3 is TGCGCCAGCAGCCACCGGGGGGGGTGGAAGGGCAATGAGCAGTTCTTC. Protein: CASSHRGGWKGNEQFF. The chain couples TRBV4-1 to TRBJ2-1; 8 positions agree with TRBD2. Germline V gene data show CDR1 as MGHRA and CDR2 as YSYEKL. V dropped 3 bases and J dropped 6; count of bases not matched to a gene: 10. CDR3 length equals 16 residues.

The CDR3: CASSLDGLTSGELFF. CDR3 in DNA: TGCGCCAGCAGCTTGGATGGGCTCACCTCCGGGGAGCTGTTTTTT. The chain joins TRBV5-1 to TRBJ2-2; D gene unclear. This CDR3 has 15 amino acids. Germline CDR1 is SGHRS and CDR2 is YFSETQ. The germline V and J ends were trimmed by 0 bases and 6 bases, with 12 bases remaining between them. The full variable domain, its missing parts supplied by reference TRBV5-1 and TRBJ2-2, is KAGVTQTPRYLIKTRGQQVTLSCSPISGHRSVSWYQQTPGQGLQFLFEYFSETQRNKGNFPGRFSGRQFSNSRSEMNVSTLELGDSALYLCASSLDGLTSGELFFGEGSRLTVL.

This clonotype was counted between two and nine times. The rearrangement uses TRBV7-3 and TRBJ2-5, with 9 bases lining up with TRBD2. V shed 5 bases, J shed 4 bases, and the junction held 8 bases outside the gene matches. This CDR3 has 15 residues. Germline V gene sequence: CDR1 SGHTA, CDR2 FQGTGA. The CDR3 loop reads CASSPLSGRGETQYF. For the CDR3, the DNA is TGTGCCAGCAGCCCTCTTAGCGGGAGAGGAGAGACCCAGTACTTC.

This clonotype turned up a few times. The chain recombines TRBV19 with TRBJ2-7, with 7 bases fitting TRBD2. Germline V gives CDR1 LNHDA, CDR2 SQIVND (reference sequence). There are 14 residues in the CDR3. J lost 7 bases, V lost 2 bases, and 8 bases had no gene match. The CDR3 coding sequence is TGTGCCAGTAGTATACAGGGAGGAGCGGGAGAGCAGTACTTC. It is translated as CASSIQGGAGEQYF.

This clonotype was detected many times. V and J are TRBV28 and TRBJ2-7, with D unresolved. Per the germline V gene, CDR1 is MDHEN and CDR2 is SYDVKM. CDR3 size: 12 residues. V gave up 6 bases and J gave up 0 bases, with 6 bases separating them. The CDR3 DNA follows: TGTGCCAGCAGGGGGTACTCCTACGAGCAGTACTTC. Residues: CASRGYSYEQYF.

The chain is built from TRBV5-1 and TRBJ1-1; D not certain. Trimming took off 3 bases at V and 7 bases at J, with 10 bases between the two ends. The CDR3 runs 12 residues. Germline assignment: CDR1 SGHRS and CDR2 YFSETQ. The CDR3 protein is CASSYDRSEAFF. In DNA, the CDR3 is TGCGCCAGCAGCTACGATAGGAGTGAAGCTTTCTTT.

This clonotype has a count of ten or more. The rearrangement uses TRBV5-5 and TRBJ2-1; D perhaps matches TRBD2 (5 bases). The CDR3 length is 16 residues. The germline V and J ends were trimmed by 2 bases and 2 bases, with 14 bases remaining between them. CDR1 is SGHKS, CDR2 YYEKEE, per germline (reference sequence). The CDR3 here is CASSFLMGVTYNEQFF. The CDR3 DNA reads TGTGCCAGCAGCTTTTTGATGGGAGTCACCTACAATGAGCAGTTCTTC.

This clonotype was detected only a few times. CDR3 in amino acids: CASGLDRDRGNNEQFF. The CDR3 nucleotides are TGTGCTAGTGGTTTAGACCGGGACAGGGGCAACAATGAGCAGTTCTTC. This rearrangement joins TRBV12-5 to TRBJ2-1; 10 positions agree with TRBD1. The CDR3 is made up of 16 amino acids. The ends lost 3 bases at V and 5 bases at J; junction bases unmatched: 7. In germline, CDR1 is LGHNT, CDR2 FRNRAP.

This clonotype has a count of ten or more. This chain uses TRBV14 with TRBJ2-1; the D is unclear. Trimming stripped 6 bases from V and 0 bases from J, with 12 bases between. Germline CDR1 and CDR2: SGHDN and FVKESK. The CDR3 totals 15 residues. CDR3 bases: TGTGCCAGCAGTGAGGATAGTAGCTCCTACAATGAGCAGTTCTTC. Its protein is CASSEDSSSYNEQFF.

The V gene is TRBV6-1, the J gene TRBJ2-2; 7 bases match TRBD1. From germline, CDR1 is MNHNS and CDR2 SASEGT. This CDR3 is 16 amino acids long. V dropped 6 bases and J dropped 0; count of bases not matched to a gene: 7. The CDR3 bases are TGTGCCAGCAGAAGACGGACAGGCTCGAACACCGGGGAGCTGTTTTTT. Its protein product is CASRRRTGSNTGELFF.

This chain links TRBV9 with TRBJ1-3; perhaps TRBD1 as D (6 bases). Trimming left V 4 bases short and J 0 bases short, with 17 bases between. There are 17 residues in the CDR3. Per the germline V gene, CDR1 is SGDLS and CDR2 is YYNGEE. The CDR3 nucleotides read TGTGCCAGCAGCCCCCGGGGGGGGGCCGTCTCTGGAAACACCATATATTTT. This translates into CASSPRGGAVSGNTIYF.

This clonotype occurred a few times. The gene calls are TRBV5-1 and TRBJ2-6, with TRBD2 matching 11 bases. The CDR3 extends over 20 amino acids. Trimming removed 0 bases from V and 0 bases from J; junction bases left unmatched: 8. Per the germline V gene, CDR1 is SGHRS and CDR2 is YFSETQ. CDR3 coding DNA: TGCGCCAGCAGCTTGGCCGGGTTTAGCGGGAGGGCCTCTGGGGCCAACGTCCTGACTTTC. It translates to CASSLAGFSGRASGANVLTF.

The rearrangement uses TRBV7-9 and TRBJ1-1, with unresolved D. Germline loops: CDR1 SEHNR, CDR2 FQNEAQ (reference sequence). The V end lost 4 bases, the J end lost 0 bases, and 9 bases lay between the germline ends. The CDR3 has 14 amino acids. Here the CDR3 reads CASSSYDVNTEAFF. The CDR3 bases are TGTGCCAGCAGCTCGTACGACGTGAACACTGAAGCTTTCTTT.

This chain connects TRBV10-3 to TRBJ2-7; D possibly uses TRBD1 or TRBD2 (5 bases each). Germline assignment: CDR1 ENHRY and CDR2 SYGVKD. V lost 3 bases and J 3 bases, leaving 24 bases between the germline ends. The CDR3 is 18 residues long. The CDR3 protein is CAISEQVVRGSVYYEQYV. For the CDR3, the DNA is TGTGCCATCAGTGAACAGGTTGTCCGCGGGTCAGTTTACTACGAGCAGTACGTC.